This T cell receptor (beta chain) derives from a study of CD8 T cells in Susac syndrome. Overall study findings and caveats: The study conceded that its TCR sequencing and HLA analysis involved relatively few individuals.

Germline CDR1 SGHAT, CDR2 FQNNGV. The CDR3 loop spans 17 amino acids. V dropped 4 bases and J dropped 4 bases, with 22 bases sitting between them. Reverse transcription of about 0.5 to 1 ug RNA was carried out with random hexamers. TCRdb fed the immunoSEQ multiplex PCR reads into MiXCR, producing one record per CDR3 protein. The data show approximately 300,000 distinct CDR3 sequences, 75% to 90% seen once. Concerning this clonotype: Its antigen is not known.

The sequenced target, TCR beta, came from blood CD8+ and CD4+ T cells. The multiple sclerosis controls consisted of treatment-naive patients with relapsing-remitting disease, either stable or active. Negative isolation was used for CD8+ and CD4+ T cells, and FACS enrichment was applied to TEMRA cells. The chain carries TRBV11-2 and TRBJ2-5; no reliable D call. The receptor comes from a human donor with multiple sclerosis. The specimen was CD8+ T cells from PBMCs. CDR3 sequence (DNA): TGTGCCAGCAGCTCAACGGGTGGGGTAAGCTGGGGAGAGACCCAGTACTTC. Its protein product is CASSSTGGVSWGETQYF.